One and the same sample provided the 21 T cell receptor beta chains below, sequenced in a study of shared clonotypes between healthy human individuals. Measured with immunoSEQ multiplex PCR; TCRdb has only the in-frame clones, and not every one. The profile shows hundreds of thousands of clones, around 76% of them singletons. The sample taken for sequencing was PBMCs. These receptors were collected from a middle-aged woman in good health. Some clones in this sample may be carry-over from other donors' samples.

In DNA, the CDR3 is TGCGCCAGCAGCTTCCTGGGCAGGGAGATGTATGAGCAGTTCTTC. Translation gives CASSFLGREMYEQFF. The V call is TRBV5-1, the J call TRBJ2-1; the D call may be TRBD1 or TRBD2 (5 bases each). Germline-derived CDR1 and CDR2 are SGHRS and YFSETQ. The CDR3 contains 15 residues. V was trimmed by 2 bases and J by 8 bases, leaving 17 bases between them.

The chain is built from TRBV18 and TRBJ2-5; D gene uncertain. The CDR3 length is 14 residues. Trimming left V 2 bases short and J 0 bases short, with 7 bases between. Germline CDR1 reads KGHSH; CDR2 reads LQKENI. This CDR3 reads CASSPVTNQETQYF. For the CDR3, the DNA is TGTGCCAGCTCACCAGTAACCAACCAAGAGACCCAGTACTTC.

The chain carries TRBV21-1 and TRBJ1-1. TRBV21-1 is a listed pseudogene. The CDR3 has 18 amino acids. The DNA for the CDR3 is TGTGCCAGCAGCAAATCTCACCGGGGGCCGGGTATGAACACTGAAGCTTTCTTT. This codes for CASSKSHRGPGMNTEAFF.

V gene TRBV7-6 combines with J gene TRBJ2-7; D is unclear. The V gene's germline CDR1 is SGHVS and CDR2 FNYEAQ. V gave up 0 bases and J gave up 3 bases, with 6 bases separating them. This CDR3 has 13 amino acids. The CDR3 region has the DNA TGTGCCAGCAGCTTAGCGCGGAACTACGAGCAGTACTTC. This gives the protein CASSLARNYEQYF.

The V call is TRBV7-6, the J call TRBJ1-3; D unclear. Per germline, CDR1 SGHVS and CDR2 FNYEAQ. The CDR3 consists of 15 residues. The germline V and J ends were trimmed by 5 bases and 0 bases, with 11 bases remaining between them. CDR3 nucleotide sequence: TGTGCCAGCAGCAAGAACGCCGGCTCTGGAAACACCATATATTTT. It encodes CASSKNAGSGNTIYF.

This rearrangement joins TRBV7-2 to TRBJ1-5; D is unclear. The germline V gene has CDR1 SGHTA and CDR2 FQGNSA. Trimming stripped 5 bases from V and 4 bases from J, with 15 bases between. The CDR3 spans 15 residues. For the CDR3, the DNA is TGTGCCAGCAGCCCCAATGGGTTTGGGAATCAGCCCCAGCATTTT. Translated, it gives CASSPNGFGNQPQHF.

With regard to this clone: This same CDR3 is encoded by further DNA sequences in the sample. The V gene is TRBV5-1, the J gene TRBJ2-7; D is possibly TRBD1 (5 bases). Deletions cut 0 bases from V and 1 base from J, with 8 bases between. The CDR3 is made up of 14 amino acids. Looked up from germline, CDR1 is SGHRS and CDR2 is YFSETQ. CDR3 bases: TGCGCCAGCAGCTTGGACAGGTTATCCTACGAGCAGTACTTC. It encodes CASSLDRLSYEQYF.

The V call is TRBV7-3, the J call TRBJ2-5, with D possibly matching TRBD2 (5 bases). CDR1 SGHTA and CDR2 FQGTGA come from the germline V gene. Trimming took 6 bases from V and 2 from J, leaving 16 bases between them. This CDR3 spans 15 amino acids. CDR3 sequence: CASSHLGADQETQYF. In DNA, the CDR3 is TGTGCCAGCAGTCACCTCGGAGCGGATCAAGAGACCCAGTACTTC.

This clone was picked up many times. The same CDR3 is also encoded by other DNA sequences in this sample. The genes are TRBV2 and TRBJ2-5; perhaps TRBD1 as D (6 bases). The CDR3 is 14 amino acids. Trimming took off 4 bases at V and 3 bases at J, with 12 bases between the two ends. The germline V gene encodes CDR1 SNHLY and CDR2 FYNNEI. CDR3 nucleotides: TGTGCCAGCAGTGGGAGGACAGTCAAAGAGACCCAGTACTTC. It yields the protein CASSGRTVKETQYF.

The rearrangement uses TRBV6-5 and TRBJ1-3; D uncertain. The CDR3 loop spans 15 amino acids. Per the germline V gene, CDR1 is MNHEY and CDR2 is SVGAGI. V lost 6 bases to trimming and J lost 0 bases, with 12 bases between them. The CDR3 spells CASRLRRNSGNTIYF. CDR3 in DNA: TGTGCCAGCAGACTCAGACGGAACTCTGGAAACACCATATATTTT.

This clone is a singleton in its sample. The V and J genes are TRBV5-6 and TRBJ2-3; tentatively, D is TRBD1 (5 bases). Germline values: CDR1 SGHDT, CDR2 YYEEEE. The CDR3 totals 16 residues. Trimming left V 1 base short and J 0 bases short, with 12 bases between. CDR3 sequence: CASSLFVGASTDTQYF. CDR3 coding DNA: TGTGCCAGCAGCTTGTTCGTTGGGGCAAGCACAGATACGCAGTATTTT.

This clone has at least ten counts. The chain couples TRBV2 to TRBJ2-7; 7 nucleotides line up with TRBD1. The trim removed 4 bases at V and 1 base at J, leaving 4 bases unmatched. Per the germline V gene, CDR1 is SNHLY and CDR2 is FYNNEI. The length of the CDR3 is 14 residues. The CDR3 nucleotides are TGTGCCAGCAGTGTTTCAGGGGGTTCCTACGAGCAGTACTTC. Its translation is CASSVSGGSYEQYF.

The chain links TRBV7-9 to TRBJ2-2, with 8 bases fitting TRBD1. The CDR3 sequence is 16 residues long. From germline, CDR1 is SEHNR and CDR2 FQNEAQ (reference sequence). The junction had 9 bases not matched to a gene; V was cut back by 5 bases and J by 4 bases. The CDR3 reads CASSTPRGRVTGELFF. The CDR3 nucleotides are TGTGCCAGCAGCACCCCCAGGGGGCGGGTCACCGGGGAGCTGTTTTTT.

The chain couples TRBV19 to TRBJ2-1; 10 bases are shared with TRBD2. With V trimmed by 4 bases and J by 7 bases, 13 bases remained unmatched. The CDR3 runs to 17 residues. Germline loops: CDR1 LNHDA, CDR2 SQIVND (reference sequence). The CDR3: CASSTASSGSFVNEQFF. The CDR3 DNA reads as TGTGCCAGTAGTACCGCTTCTAGCGGGAGTTTTGTAAATGAGCAGTTCTTC.

The CDR3 sequence: CAWMSRFPYEQYF. In nucleotides, the CDR3 is TGTGCCTGGATGTCCAGGTTCCCCTACGAGCAGTACTTC. The J gene is TRBJ2-5, the V gene TRBV30; D call uncertain. The J call could be wrong; TRBJ2-7 is a better fit for the DNA end. The V gene's germline CDR1 is GTSNPN and CDR2 SVGIG (reference sequence). The CDR3 extends over 13 amino acids.

The V gene is TRBV28, the J gene TRBJ2-3; 11 bases line up with TRBD2. Trimming at V came to 5 bases and at J to 5 bases, leaving 6 bases not matched to a gene. From germline, CDR1 is MDHEN and CDR2 SYDVKM. The CDR3 totals 15 residues. The CDR3: CASSPGTSGGDTQYF. CDR3 in DNA: TGTGCCAGCAGTCCCGGGACTAGCGGAGGAGATACGCAGTATTTT. Supplemented by reference TRBV28 and TRBJ2-3, the full variable domain reads DVKVTQSSRYLVKRTGEKVFLECVQDMDHENMFWYRQDPGLGLRLIYFSYDVKMKEKGDIPEGYSVSREKKERFSLILESASTNQTSMYLCASSPGTSGGDTQYFGPGTRLTVL.

This clone came up many times. Here the CDR3 reads CSVRLALGGGNEQFF. For the CDR3, the DNA is TGCAGCGTTCGTCTCGCACTGGGGGGGGGCAATGAGCAGTTCTTC. The V and J genes are TRBV29-1 and TRBJ2-1; 7 bases agree with TRBD2. V was pared by 5 bases and J by 6 bases, with 13 bases of the junction left unmatched. Germline loops: CDR1 SQVTM, CDR2 ANQGSEA. This CDR3 region has 15 residues.

The CDR3 bases are TGTGCCAGCAGCTCTTTACTAGCGGGAGGTCTGTACTTC. It specifies CASSSLLAGGLYF. This chain uses TRBV7-9 with TRBJ2-7, with 12 bases fitting TRBD2. With 4 bases clipped from V and 12 bases from J, the junction kept 7 bases outside the gene matches. The CDR3 contains 13 residues. Per the germline V gene, CDR1 is SEHNR and CDR2 is FQNEAQ (reference sequence).

Ten or more counts support this clone. V usage is TRBV25-1 and J usage is TRBJ2-7; TRBD2 agrees at 13 bases. V was pared by 4 bases and J by 5 bases, with 5 bases of the junction left unmatched. CDR3 length: 15 residues. From germline, CDR1 is MGHDK and CDR2 SYGVNS. The CDR3 DNA reads as TGTGCCAGCAGTGCCGGACTAGCGGGAGTCGACGAGCAGTACTTC. Protein: CASSAGLAGVDEQYF.

This rearrangement joins TRBV27 to TRBJ1-6; no definite D call. Germline V gives CDR1 MNHEY, CDR2 SMNVEV (reference sequence). The CDR3 runs to 13 residues. Trimming cost V 3 bases and J 12 bases, with 12 bases left between them. The CDR3 nucleotides are TGTGCCAGCAGTTTCGCCCGCCCGGGACCCCTCCACTTT. Amino acids: CASSFARPGPLHF.

The genes are TRBV7-6 and TRBJ2-1; 7 nucleotides line up with TRBD1. V lost 4 bases and J lost 2; bases outside the gene matches: 5. This CDR3 spans 15 amino acids. Germline CDR1 is SGHVS and CDR2 is FNYEAQ. The DNA of the CDR3 is TGTGCCAGCAGCTCCCGGGACAGAGCCTACAATGAGCAGTTCTTC. This codes for CASSSRDRAYNEQFF.